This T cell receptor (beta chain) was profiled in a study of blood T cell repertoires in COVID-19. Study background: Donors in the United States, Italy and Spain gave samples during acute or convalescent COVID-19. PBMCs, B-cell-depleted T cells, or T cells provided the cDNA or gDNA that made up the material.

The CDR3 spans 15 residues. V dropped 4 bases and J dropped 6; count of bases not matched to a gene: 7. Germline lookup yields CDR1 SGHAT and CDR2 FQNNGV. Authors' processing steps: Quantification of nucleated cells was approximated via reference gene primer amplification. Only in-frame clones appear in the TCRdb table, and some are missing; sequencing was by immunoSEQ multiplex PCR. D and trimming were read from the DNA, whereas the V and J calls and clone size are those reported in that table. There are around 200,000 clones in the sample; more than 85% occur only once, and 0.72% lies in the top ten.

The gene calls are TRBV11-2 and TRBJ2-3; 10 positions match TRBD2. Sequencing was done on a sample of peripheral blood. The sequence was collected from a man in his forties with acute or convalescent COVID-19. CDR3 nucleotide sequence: TGTGCCAGCAGCTCCATAGCGGGAGGAACGGATACGCAGTATTTT. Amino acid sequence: CASSSIAGGTDTQYF. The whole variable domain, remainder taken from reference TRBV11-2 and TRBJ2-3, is EAGVAQSPRYKIIEKRQSVAFWCNPISGHATLYWYQQILGQGPKLLIQFQNNGVVDDSQLPKDRFSAERLKGVDSTLKIQPAKLEDSAVYLCASSSIAGGTDTQYFGPGTRLTVL.